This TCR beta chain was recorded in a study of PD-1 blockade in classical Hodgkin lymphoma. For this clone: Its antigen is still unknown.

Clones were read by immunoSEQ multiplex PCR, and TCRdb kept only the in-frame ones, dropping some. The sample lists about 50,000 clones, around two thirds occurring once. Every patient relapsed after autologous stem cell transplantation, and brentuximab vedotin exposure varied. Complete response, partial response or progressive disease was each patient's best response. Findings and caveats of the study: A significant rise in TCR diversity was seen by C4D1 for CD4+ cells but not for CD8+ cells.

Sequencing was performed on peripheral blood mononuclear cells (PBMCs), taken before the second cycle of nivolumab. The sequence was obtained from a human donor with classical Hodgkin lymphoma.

The CDR3: CASREYRVSYNEQFF. CDR3 sequence (DNA): TGTGCCAGCAGGGAATACAGGGTCTCCTACAATGAGCAGTTCTTC. The J gene is TRBJ2-1, the V gene TRBV6-1; tentative D call: TRBD1 (6 bases). V lost 6 bases, J lost 0 bases, and 12 bases lay in between. CDR3 length: 15 amino acids. Per the germline V gene, CDR1 is MNHNS and CDR2 is SASEGT.